This T cell receptor beta chain appears in the sequencing data of a study of identical twins. Study outcomes and limitations: Weaker excess twin sharing was seen among beta out-of-frame sequences.

Losses at the gene ends were 6 bases for V and 7 bases for J; bases not matched to a gene: 8. CDR1 and CDR2 (germline): ENHRY, SYGVKD. The CDR3 consists of 14 residues. TCRdb re-called the 5' RACE reads with MiXCR, one entry per CDR3 protein. The sample has about 520,000 distinct CDR3 sequences; 20% to 25% are singletons. As concerns this clonotype: Its target is unknown.

These records were also assigned to another study, of T cells expressing NK-cell markers.

The sequenced material came from CD4+ T cells sorted from blood. The gene calls are TRBV10-3 and TRBJ2-7, with 11 nucleotides matching TRBD1. The source is a woman in her late teens or twenties in good health. The CDR3 sequence: CAISSGQGAGEQYF. The CDR3 DNA reads as TGTGCCATCAGCTCCGGACAGGGGGCAGGTGAGCAGTACTTC.